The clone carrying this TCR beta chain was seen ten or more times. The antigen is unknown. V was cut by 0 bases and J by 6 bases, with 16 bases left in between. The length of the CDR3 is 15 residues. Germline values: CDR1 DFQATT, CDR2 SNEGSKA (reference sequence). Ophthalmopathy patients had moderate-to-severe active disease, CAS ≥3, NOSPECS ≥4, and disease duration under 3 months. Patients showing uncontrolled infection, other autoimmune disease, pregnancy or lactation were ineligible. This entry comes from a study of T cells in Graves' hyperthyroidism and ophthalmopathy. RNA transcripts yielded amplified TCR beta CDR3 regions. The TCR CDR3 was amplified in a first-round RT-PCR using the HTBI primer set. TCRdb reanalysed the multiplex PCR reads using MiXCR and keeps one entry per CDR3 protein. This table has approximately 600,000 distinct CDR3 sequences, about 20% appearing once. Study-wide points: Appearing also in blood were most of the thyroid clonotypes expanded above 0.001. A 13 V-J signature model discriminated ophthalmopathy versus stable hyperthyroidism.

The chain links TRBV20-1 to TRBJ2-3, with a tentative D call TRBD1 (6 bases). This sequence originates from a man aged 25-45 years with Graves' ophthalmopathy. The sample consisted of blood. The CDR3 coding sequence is TGCAGTGCTAGAGATATTTCAGGAAGGGGGGATACGCAGTATTTT. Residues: CSARDISGRGDTQYF.